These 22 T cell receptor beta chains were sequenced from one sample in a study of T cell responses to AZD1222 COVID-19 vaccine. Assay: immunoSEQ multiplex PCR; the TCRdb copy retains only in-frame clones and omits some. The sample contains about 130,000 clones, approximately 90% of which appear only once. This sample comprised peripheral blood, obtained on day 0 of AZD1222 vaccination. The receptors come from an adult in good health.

The CDR3 loop is CASSLDEGRAYEQYF. DNA of the CDR3: TGCGCCAGCAGCTTGGATGAGGGACGAGCTTACGAGCAGTACTTC. The V and J genes are TRBV5-1 and TRBJ2-7; tentatively, D is TRBD1 or TRBD2 (5 bases each). This CDR3 comprises 15 residues. CDR1 and CDR2 from the germline V gene are SGHRS and YFSETQ. The V end lost 0 bases, the J end lost 4 bases, and 14 bases lay between the germline ends.

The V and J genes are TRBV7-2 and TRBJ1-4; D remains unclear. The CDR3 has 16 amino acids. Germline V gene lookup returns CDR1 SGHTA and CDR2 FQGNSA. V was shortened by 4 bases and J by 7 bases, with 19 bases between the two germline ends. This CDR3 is CASSSLSTAAPEKLFF. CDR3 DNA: TGTGCCAGCAGCTCCCTTTCAACAGCTGCCCCTGAAAAACTGTTTTTT.

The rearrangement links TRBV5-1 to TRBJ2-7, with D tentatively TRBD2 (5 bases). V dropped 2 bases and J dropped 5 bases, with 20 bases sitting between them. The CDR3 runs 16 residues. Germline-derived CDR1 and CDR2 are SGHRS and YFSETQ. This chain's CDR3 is CASSFLAGNRPDEQYF. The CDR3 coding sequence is TGCGCCAGCAGCTTTCTAGCTGGCAATCGTCCGGACGAGCAGTACTTC.

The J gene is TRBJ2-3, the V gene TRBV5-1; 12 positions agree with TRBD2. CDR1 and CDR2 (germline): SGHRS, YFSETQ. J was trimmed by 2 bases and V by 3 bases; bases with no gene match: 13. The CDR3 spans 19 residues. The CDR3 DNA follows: TGCGCCAGCAGCTCTTCTAGCGGGGGGGCCTTTCTCTCCACAGATACGCAGTATTTT. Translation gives CASSSSSGGAFLSTDTQYF.

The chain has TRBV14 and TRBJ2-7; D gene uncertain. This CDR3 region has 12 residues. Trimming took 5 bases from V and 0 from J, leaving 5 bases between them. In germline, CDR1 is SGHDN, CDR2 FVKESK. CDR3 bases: TGTGCCAGCAGCGAAAGCTCCTACGAGCAGTACTTC. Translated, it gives CASSESSYEQYF.

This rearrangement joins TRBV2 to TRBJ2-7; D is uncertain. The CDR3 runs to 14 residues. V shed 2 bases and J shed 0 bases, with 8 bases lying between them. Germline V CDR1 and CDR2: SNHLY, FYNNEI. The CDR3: CASSENGHSYEQYF. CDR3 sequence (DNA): TGTGCCAGCAGTGAAAACGGGCACTCCTACGAGCAGTACTTC. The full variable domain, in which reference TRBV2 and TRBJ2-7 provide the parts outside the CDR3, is EPEVTQTPSHQVTQMGQEVILRCVPISNHLYFYWYRQILGQKVEFLVSFYNNEISEKSEIFDDQFSVERPDGSNFTLKIRSTKLEDSAMYFCASSENGHSYEQYFGPGTRLTVT.

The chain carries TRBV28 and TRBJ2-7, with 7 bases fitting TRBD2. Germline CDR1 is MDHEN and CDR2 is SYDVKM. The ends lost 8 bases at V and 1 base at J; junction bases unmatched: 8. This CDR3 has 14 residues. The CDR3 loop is CASGGGAVSYEQYF. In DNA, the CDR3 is TGTGCCAGCGGGGGGGGAGCCGTATCCTACGAGCAGTACTTC.

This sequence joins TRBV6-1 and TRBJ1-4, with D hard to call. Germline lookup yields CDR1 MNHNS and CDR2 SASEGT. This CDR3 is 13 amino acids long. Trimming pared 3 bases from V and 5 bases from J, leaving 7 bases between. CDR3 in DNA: TGTGCCAGCAGTGACGGTCCGAATGAAAAACTGTTTTTT. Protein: CASSDGPNEKLFF.

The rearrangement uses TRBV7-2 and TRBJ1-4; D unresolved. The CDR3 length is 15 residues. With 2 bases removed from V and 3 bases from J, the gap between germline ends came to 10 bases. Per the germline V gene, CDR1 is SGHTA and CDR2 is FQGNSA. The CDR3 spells CASSLLQHPNEKLFF. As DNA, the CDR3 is TGTGCCAGCAGCTTACTGCAGCACCCTAATGAAAAACTGTTTTTT.

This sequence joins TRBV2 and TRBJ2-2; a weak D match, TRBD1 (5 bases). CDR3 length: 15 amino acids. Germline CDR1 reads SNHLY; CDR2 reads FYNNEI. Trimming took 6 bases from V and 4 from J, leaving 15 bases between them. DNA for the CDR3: TGTGCCAGCAGCGATGACAGACCAGTCACCGGGGAGCTGTTTTTT. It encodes CASSDDRPVTGELFF.

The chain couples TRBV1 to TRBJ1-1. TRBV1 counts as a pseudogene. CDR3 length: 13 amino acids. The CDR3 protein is CTSSQASDTEAFF. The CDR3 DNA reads TGCACCAGCAGCCAAGCTTCGGACACTGAAGCTTTCTTT.

CDR3 residues: CASSRGQGATEAFF. In DNA form, the CDR3 reads TGTGCCAGTAGTAGAGGACAGGGGGCCACTGAAGCTTTCTTT. The chain links TRBV19 to TRBJ1-1; 11 positions match TRBD1. This CDR3 comprises 14 residues. CDR1 is LNHDA, CDR2 SQIVND, per germline (reference sequence). The V gene end was trimmed by 4 bases and the J gene end by 4 bases; junction bases not matched to a gene: 2.

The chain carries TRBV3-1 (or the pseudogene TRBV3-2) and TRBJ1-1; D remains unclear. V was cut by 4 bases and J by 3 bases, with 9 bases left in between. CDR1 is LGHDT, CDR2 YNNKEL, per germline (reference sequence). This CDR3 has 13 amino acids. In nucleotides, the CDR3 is TGTGCCAGCAGCCGGGCCGTGTACACTGAAGCTTTCTTT. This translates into CASSRAVYTEAFF.

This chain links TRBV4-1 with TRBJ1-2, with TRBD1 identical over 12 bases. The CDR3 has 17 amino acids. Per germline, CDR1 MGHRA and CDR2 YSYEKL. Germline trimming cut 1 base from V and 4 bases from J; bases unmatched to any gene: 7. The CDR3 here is CASSQGERDRGPYGYTF. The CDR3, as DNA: TGCGCCAGCAGCCAAGGGGAAAGGGACAGGGGGCCCTATGGCTACACCTTC.

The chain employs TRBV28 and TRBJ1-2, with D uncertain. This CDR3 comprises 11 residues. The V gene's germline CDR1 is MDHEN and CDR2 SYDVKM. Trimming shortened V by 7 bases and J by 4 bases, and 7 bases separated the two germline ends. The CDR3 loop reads CASMAFYGYTF. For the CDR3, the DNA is TGTGCCAGCATGGCCTTCTATGGCTACACCTTC.

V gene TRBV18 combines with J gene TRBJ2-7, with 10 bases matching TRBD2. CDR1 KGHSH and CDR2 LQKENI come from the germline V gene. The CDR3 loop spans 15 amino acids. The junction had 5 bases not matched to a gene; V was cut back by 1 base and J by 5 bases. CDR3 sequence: CASSPLSGRGDEQYF. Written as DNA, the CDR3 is TGTGCCAGCTCACCACTCAGCGGGAGGGGCGACGAGCAGTACTTC.

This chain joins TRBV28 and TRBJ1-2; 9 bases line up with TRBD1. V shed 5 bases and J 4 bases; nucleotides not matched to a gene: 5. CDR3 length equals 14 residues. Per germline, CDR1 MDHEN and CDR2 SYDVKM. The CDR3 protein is CASSEGTGTYGYTF. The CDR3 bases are TGTGCCAGCAGTGAAGGGACAGGGACCTATGGCTACACCTTC.

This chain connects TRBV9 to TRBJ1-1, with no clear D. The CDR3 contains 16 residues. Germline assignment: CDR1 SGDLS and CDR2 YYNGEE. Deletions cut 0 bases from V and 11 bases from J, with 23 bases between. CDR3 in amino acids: CASSVDPDGPRDAAFF. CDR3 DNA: TGTGCCAGCAGCGTAGACCCCGATGGACCCCGTGACGCCGCTTTCTTT.

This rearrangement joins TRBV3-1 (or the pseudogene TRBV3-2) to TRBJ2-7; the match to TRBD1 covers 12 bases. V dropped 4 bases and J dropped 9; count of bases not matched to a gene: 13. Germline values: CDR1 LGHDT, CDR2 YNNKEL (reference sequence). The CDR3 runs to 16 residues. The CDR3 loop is CASSPNSGQGALGQYF. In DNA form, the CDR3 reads TGTGCCAGCAGCCCCAACTCGGGACAGGGGGCACTGGGGCAGTACTTC.

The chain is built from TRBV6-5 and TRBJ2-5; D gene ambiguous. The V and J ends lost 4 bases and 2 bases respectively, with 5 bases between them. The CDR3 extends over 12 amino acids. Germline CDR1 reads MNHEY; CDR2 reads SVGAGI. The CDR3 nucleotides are TGTGCCAGCAGTTCCCAGCAAGAGACCCAGTACTTC. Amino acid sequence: CASSSQQETQYF.

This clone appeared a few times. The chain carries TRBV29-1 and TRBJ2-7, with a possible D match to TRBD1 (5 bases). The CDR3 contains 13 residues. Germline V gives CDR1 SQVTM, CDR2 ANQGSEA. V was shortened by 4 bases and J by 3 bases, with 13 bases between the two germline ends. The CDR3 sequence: CSVAQVDGYEQYF. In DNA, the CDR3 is TGCAGCGTTGCACAGGTAGATGGCTACGAGCAGTACTTC.

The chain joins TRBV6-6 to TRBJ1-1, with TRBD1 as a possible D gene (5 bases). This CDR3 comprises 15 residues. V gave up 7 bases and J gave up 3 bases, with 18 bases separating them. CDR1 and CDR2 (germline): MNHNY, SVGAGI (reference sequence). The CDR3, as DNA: TGTGCCAGCACCCGCCGTGGGGGACTGGACACTGAAGCTTTCTTT. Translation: CASTRRGGLDTEAFF.